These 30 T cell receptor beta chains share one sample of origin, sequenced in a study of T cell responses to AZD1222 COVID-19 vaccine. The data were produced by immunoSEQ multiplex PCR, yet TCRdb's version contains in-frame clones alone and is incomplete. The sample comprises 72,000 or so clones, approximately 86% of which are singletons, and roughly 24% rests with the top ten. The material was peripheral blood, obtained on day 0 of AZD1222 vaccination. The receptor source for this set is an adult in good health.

CDR3: CASSPLSGRVTDTQYF. CDR3 sequence (DNA): TGCGCCAGCAGCCCGTTAAGCGGGAGGGTCACAGATACGCAGTATTTT. The chain couples TRBV5-1 to TRBJ2-3; 10 nucleotides align to TRBD2. Unmatched junction bases numbered 7, after V lost 4 bases and J lost 2 bases. This CDR3 comprises 16 residues. Germline V gene lookup returns CDR1 SGHRS and CDR2 YFSETQ.

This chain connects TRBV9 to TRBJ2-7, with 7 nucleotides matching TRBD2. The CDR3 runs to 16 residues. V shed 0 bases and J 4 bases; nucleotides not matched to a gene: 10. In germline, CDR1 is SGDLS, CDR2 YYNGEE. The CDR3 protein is CASSVEGRADAYEQYF. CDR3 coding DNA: TGTGCCAGCAGCGTAGAGGGGAGGGCCGATGCTTACGAGCAGTACTTC.

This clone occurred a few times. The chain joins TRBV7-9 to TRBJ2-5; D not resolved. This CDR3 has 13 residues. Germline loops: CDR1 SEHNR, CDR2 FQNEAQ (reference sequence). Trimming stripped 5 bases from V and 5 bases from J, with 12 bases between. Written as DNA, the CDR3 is TGTGCCAGCAGCCCCCCCCAGGCGGAGACCCAGTACTTC. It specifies CASSPPQAETQYF.

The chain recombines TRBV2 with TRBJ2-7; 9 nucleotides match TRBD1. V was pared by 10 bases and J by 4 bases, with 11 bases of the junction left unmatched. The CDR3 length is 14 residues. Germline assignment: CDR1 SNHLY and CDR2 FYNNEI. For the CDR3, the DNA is TGTGCCACCGCACCGGGACAGGGAAGGTACGAGCAGTACTTC. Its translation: CATAPGQGRYEQYF.

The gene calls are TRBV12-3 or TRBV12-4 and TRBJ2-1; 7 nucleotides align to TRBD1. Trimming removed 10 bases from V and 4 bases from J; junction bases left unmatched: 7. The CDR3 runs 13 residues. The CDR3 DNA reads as TGTGCCACGCGACAGGGCGAATACAATGAGCAGTTCTTC. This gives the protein CATRQGEYNEQFF.

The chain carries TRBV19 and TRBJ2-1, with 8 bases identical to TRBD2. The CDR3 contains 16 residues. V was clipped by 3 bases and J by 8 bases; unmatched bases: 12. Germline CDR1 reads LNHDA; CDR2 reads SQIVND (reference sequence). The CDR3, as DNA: TGTGCCAGTAGTATTCGGGGCAAGCGGGAGAGCGATGAGCAGTTCTTC. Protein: CASSIRGKRESDEQFF.

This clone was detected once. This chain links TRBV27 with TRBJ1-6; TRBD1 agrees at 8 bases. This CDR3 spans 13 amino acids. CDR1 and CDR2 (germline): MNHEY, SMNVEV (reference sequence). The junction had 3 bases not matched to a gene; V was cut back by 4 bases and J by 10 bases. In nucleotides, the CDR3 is TGTGCCAGCAGTTCGGACAGGGCCTCACCCCTCCACTTT. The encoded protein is CASSSDRASPLHF.

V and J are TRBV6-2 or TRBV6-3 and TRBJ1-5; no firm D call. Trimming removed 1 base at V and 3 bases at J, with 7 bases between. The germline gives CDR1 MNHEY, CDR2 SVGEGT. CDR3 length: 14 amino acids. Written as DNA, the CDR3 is TGTGCCAGCAGTTACTTAGGATCCAATCAGCCCCAGCATTTT. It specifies CASSYLGSNQPQHF.

The CDR3 here is CATLRETEAFF. The CDR3 DNA follows: TGTGCCACCCTTAGAGAGACTGAAGCTTTCTTT. The chain links TRBV6-5 to TRBJ1-1; no reliable D call. The CDR3 consists of 11 residues. Between the trimmed V and J ends, which lost 10 bases and 5 bases, there was a span of 11 bases. CDR1 MNHEY and CDR2 SVGAGI come from the germline V gene.

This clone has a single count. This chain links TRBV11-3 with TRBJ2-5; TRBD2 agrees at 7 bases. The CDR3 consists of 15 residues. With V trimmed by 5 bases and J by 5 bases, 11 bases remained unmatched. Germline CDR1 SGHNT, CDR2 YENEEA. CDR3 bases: TGTGCCAGCAGCCGCACTCTCCTGCGGGAGGAGACCCAGTACTTC. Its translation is CASSRTLLREETQYF.

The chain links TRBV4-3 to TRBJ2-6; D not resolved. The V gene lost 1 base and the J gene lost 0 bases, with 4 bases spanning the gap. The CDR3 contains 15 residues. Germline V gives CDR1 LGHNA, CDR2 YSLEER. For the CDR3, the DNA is TGCGCCAGCAGCCAAGGACACTCTGGGGCCAACGTCCTGACTTTC. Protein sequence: CASSQGHSGANVLTF.

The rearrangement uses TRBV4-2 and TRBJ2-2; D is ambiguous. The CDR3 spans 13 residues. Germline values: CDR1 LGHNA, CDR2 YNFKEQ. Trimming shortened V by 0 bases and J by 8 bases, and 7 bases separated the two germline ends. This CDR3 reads CASSQDPMGELFF. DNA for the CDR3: TGTGCCAGCAGCCAAGACCCTATGGGGGAGCTGTTTTTT.

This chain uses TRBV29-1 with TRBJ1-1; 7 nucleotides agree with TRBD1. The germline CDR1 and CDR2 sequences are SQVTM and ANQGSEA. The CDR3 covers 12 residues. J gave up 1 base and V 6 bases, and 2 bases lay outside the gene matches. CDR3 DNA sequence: TGCAGCGTGGGACAGTCGAACACTGAAGCTTTCTTT. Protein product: CSVGQSNTEAFF.

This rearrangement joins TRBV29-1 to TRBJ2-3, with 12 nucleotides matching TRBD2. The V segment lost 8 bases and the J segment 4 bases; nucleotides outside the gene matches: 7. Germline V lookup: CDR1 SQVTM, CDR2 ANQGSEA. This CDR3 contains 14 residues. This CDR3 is CSTMGTSGPDTQYF. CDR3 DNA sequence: TGCAGCACCATGGGGACTAGCGGGCCAGATACGCAGTATTTT.

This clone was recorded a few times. The DNA of the CDR3 is TGTGCCAGCAGCCCCTCAAGAGCGGAGCAGTTCTTC. This sequence encodes CASSPSRAEQFF. The chain joins TRBV12-3 or TRBV12-4 to TRBJ2-1; no clear D. CDR3 length: 12 residues. The ends were cut back, 6 bases at V and 10 bases at J, with 13 bases in the middle.

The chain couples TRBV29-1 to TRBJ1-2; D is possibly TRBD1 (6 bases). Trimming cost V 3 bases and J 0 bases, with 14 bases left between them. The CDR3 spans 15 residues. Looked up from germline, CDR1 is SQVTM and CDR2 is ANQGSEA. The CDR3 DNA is TGCAGCGTTGAGTGGGTGGGGGCCGCTAACTATGGCTACACCTTC. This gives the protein CSVEWVGAANYGYTF. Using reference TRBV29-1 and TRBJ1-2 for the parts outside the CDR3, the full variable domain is SAVISQKPSRDICQRGTSLTIQCQVDSQVTMMFWYRQQPGQSLTLIATANQGSEATYESGFVIDKFPISRPNLTFSTLTVSNMSPEDSSIYLCSVEWVGAANYGYTFGSGTRLTVV.

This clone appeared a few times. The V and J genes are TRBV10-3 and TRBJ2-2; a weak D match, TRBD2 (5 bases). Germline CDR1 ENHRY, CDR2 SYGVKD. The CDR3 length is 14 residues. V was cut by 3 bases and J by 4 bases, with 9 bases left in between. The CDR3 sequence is CAISDPAGTGELFF. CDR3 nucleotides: TGTGCCATCAGTGATCCGGCGGGCACCGGGGAGCTGTTTTTT.

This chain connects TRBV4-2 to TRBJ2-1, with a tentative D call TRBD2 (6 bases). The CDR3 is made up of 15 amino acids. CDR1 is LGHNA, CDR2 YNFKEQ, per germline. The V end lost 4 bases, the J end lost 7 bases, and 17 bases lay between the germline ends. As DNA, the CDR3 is TGTGCCAGCAGCCTTACCGGGGGTGAGGAGAATGAGCAGTTCTTC. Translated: CASSLTGGEENEQFF.

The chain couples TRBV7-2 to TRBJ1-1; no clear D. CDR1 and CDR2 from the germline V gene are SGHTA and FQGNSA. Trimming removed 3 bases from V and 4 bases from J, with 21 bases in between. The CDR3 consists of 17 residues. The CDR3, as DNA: TGTGCCAGCAGCTTCGCGGGTACGTGGCAGAGTTCCACTGAAGCTTTCTTT. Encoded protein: CASSFAGTWQSSTEAFF.

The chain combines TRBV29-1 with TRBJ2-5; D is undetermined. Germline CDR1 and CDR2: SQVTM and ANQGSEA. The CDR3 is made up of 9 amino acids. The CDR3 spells CNLEETQYF. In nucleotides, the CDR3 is TGCAACCTGGAAGAGACCCAGTACTTC.

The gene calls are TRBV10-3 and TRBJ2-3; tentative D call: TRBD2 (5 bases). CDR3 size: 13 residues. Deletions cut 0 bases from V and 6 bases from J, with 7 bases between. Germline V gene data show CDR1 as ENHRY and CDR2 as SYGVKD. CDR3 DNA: TGTGCCATCAGTGAGTCCGGGATGGATACGCAGTATTTT. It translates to CAISESGMDTQYF.

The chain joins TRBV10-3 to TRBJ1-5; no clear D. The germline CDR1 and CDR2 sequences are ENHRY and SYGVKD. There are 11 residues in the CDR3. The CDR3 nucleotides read TGTGCGTGTGGGGAGAATCAGCCCCAGCATTTT. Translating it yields CACGENQPQHF.

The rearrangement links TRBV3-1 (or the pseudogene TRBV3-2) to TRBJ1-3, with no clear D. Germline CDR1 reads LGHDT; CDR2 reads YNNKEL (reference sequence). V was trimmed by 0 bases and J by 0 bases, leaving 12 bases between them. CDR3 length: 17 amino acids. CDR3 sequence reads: CASSQDWETISGNTIYF. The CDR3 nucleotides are TGTGCCAGCAGCCAAGATTGGGAAACAATCTCTGGAAACACCATATATTTT.

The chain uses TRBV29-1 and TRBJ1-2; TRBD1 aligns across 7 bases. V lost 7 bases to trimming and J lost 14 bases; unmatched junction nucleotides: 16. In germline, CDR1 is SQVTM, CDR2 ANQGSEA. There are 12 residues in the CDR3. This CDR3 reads CSAYRDSGTLTF. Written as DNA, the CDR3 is TGCAGCGCTTACCGGGACAGTGGGACCCTAACCTTC.

The CDR3 sequence is CASSQDIDNSPLHF. The CDR3 bases are TGTGCCAGCAGCCAAGATATAGACAATTCACCCCTCCACTTT. The V and J genes are TRBV14 and TRBJ1-6; no clear D gene. Deletions cut 0 bases from V and 7 bases from J, with 7 bases between. This CDR3 contains 14 residues. Per the germline V gene, CDR1 is SGHDN and CDR2 is FVKESK.

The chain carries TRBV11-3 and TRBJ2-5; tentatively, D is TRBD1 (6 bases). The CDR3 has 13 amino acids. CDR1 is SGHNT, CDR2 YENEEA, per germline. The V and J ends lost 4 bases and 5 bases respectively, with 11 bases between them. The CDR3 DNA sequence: TGTGCCAGCAGCTACGACAGGCCCGAGACCCAGTACTTC. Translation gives CASSYDRPETQYF.

DNA of the CDR3: TGTGCCAGTAGTACCGACTTCAGGGAATCACCCCTCCACTTT. Translation: CASSTDFRESPLHF. The chain is built from TRBV19 and TRBJ1-6; D possibly corresponds to TRBD1 (5 bases). Germline V gene lookup returns CDR1 LNHDA and CDR2 SQIVND (reference sequence). The CDR3 extends over 14 amino acids. The germline V and J ends were trimmed by 4 bases and 10 bases, with 14 bases remaining between them.

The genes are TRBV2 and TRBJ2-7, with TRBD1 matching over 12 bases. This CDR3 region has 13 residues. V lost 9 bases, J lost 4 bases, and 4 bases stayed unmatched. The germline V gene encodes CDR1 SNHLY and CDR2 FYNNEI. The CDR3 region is CARGTGGLYEQYF. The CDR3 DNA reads TGTGCCAGGGGGACAGGGGGCTTGTACGAGCAGTACTTC.

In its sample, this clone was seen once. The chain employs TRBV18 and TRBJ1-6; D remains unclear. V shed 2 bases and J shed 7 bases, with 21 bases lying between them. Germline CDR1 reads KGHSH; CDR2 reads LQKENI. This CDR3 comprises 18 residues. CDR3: CASSPFTGQAAGNSPLHF. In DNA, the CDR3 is TGTGCCAGCTCACCATTTACGGGTCAGGCCGCGGGGAATTCACCCCTCCACTTT.

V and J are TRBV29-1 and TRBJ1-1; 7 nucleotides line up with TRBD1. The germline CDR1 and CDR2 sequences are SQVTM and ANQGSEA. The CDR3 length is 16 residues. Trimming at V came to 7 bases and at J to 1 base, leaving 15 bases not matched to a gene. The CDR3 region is CSGGTATPQRNTEAFF. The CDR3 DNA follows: TGCAGCGGTGGGACAGCTACCCCACAACGGAACACTGAAGCTTTCTTT.